This T cell receptor beta chain stems from a study of blood T cell repertoires in COVID-19. Study-level information: PBMCs, B-cell-depleted T cells, or T cells were the source of the cDNA or gDNA that made up the material.

Germline V gene data show CDR1 as SNHLY and CDR2 as FYNNEI. Trimming cost V 5 bases and J 1 base, with 8 bases left between them. The CDR3 totals 13 residues. Libraries were prepared by immunoSEQ multiplex PCR; TCRdb keeps only in-frame clonotypes and omits some of them. Among some 74,000 clones listed, approximately 79% were seen once. This clonotype was sampled from a man in his 70s with active or convalescent COVID-19. Sequenced: peripheral blood. The chain uses TRBV2 and TRBJ1-1; a possible D gene is TRBD1 (5 bases). CDR3 sequence: CASSQGQNTEAFF. CDR3 coding DNA: TGTGCCAGCAGTCAGGGCCAGAACACTGAAGCTTTCTTT.